Listed below are T cell receptor beta chains from one sample, sequenced in a study of CD8+CD57+ T cells in acquired aplastic anemia. TCRdb passed the reads through MiXCR, listing each CDR3 protein once. The profile shows about 210,000 distinct CDR3 sequences, roughly 57% of them singletons. The sample comprised sorted CD4+, CD8+, or CD8+CD57+ T cells (not recorded which) from PBMCs. All receptors derive from a human donor in good health. The CDR3 runs from the conserved cysteine through the conserved F or W. D genes are given only for firm matches. Size is omitted from some rows. Given values are once, few, many or a class for expanded clones.

>TRBJ2-7|-|14|TRBV10-3|TRBD2
CAISDLAVTYEQYF
TGTGCCATCAGTGATCTAGCGGTAACCTACGAGCAGTACTTC
>TRBJ2-3|-|13|TRBV7-9|-
CASSDTLTDEQYF
TGTGCCAGCAGCGACACTTTGACTGATGAGCAGTATTTT
>TRBJ1-2|-|15|TRBV19|-
CASRVYRETNYGYTF
TGTGCCAGTAGGGTATACCGTGAAACTAACTATGGCTACACCTTC
>TRBJ2-7|-|16|TRBV20-1|TRBD1
CSARDTMGQGPYEQYF
TGCAGTGCTAGGGATACTATGGGACAGGGACCCTACGAGCAGTACTTC
>TRBJ2-3|once|11|TRBV7-9|TRBD1
CASSTGGTQYF
TGTGCCAGCAGCACAGGGGGCACGCAGTATTTT
>TRBJ1-6|-|15|TRBV2|-
CASTPRRAGNSPLHF
TGTGCCAGCACACCCCGGAGGGCAGGTAATTCACCCCTCCACTTT
>TRBJ2-1|many|14|TRBV5-8|TRBD1
CASSLGDRLYEQFF
TGTGCCAGCAGCTTGGGGGACAGGCTCTATGAGCAGTTCTTC
>TRBJ2-1|many|15|TRBV6-1|TRBD2
CASRLLAGSYNEQFF
TGTGCCAGCAGGTTACTAGCGGGGTCTTACAATGAGCAGTTCTTC
>TRBJ2-7|-|15|TRBV19|-
CASSIFRTPGHEQYF
TGTGCCAGTAGTATCTTTCGGACCCCCGGCCACGAGCAGTACTTC
>TRBJ1-1|-|14|TRBV5-1|-
CASSQLGMNTEAFF
TGCGCCAGCAGCCAACTCGGCATGAACACTGAAGCTTTCTTT
>TRBJ1-1|once|12|TRBV19|-
CASSIRDTEAFF
TGTGCCAGTAGTATCAGGGACACTGAAGCTTTCTTT
>TRBJ2-3|-|13|TRBV7-8|TRBD2
CASSAGASNTQYF
TGTGCCTCATCAGCGGGAGCTTCGAATACGCAGTATTTT
>TRBJ2-7|once|13|TRBV10-3|TRBD1
CAISRDREYEQYF
TGTGCCATCAGCCGGGACAGGGAATACGAGCAGTACTTC
>TRBJ2-5|few|12|TRBV25-1|-
CASMQGQETQYF
TGTGCCAGCATGCAGGGCCAAGAGACCCAGTACTTC
>TRBJ2-5|-|15|TRBV7-2|-
CASSLLPSGKETKYF
TGTGCCAGCAGCTTGCTTCCGTCCGGGAAAGAGACCAAGTACTTC
>TRBJ1-2|-|13|TRBV10-3|-
CAISEGTNYGYTF
TGTGCCATCAGTGAAGGTACAAACTATGGCTACACCTTC
>TRBJ2-5|-|15|TRBV10-3|TRBD1
CAIRSSGTGQETQYF
TGTGCCATCCGCTCATCCGGGACAGGCCAAGAGACCCAGTACTTC
>TRBJ2-1|-|14|TRBV20-1|TRBD2
CSTRVPGLASSQFF
TGCAGTACTAGAGTCCCGGGACTAGCGTCTTCTCAGTTCTTC
>TRBJ2-3|-|17|TRBV7-2|TRBD1
CASSPPGTGGGTDTQYF
TGTGCCAGCAGCCCCCCCGGGACAGGGGGCGGAACAGATACGCAGTATTTT
>TRBJ2-7|once|16|TRBV5-1|TRBD2
CASSLAIAGDLYEQYF
TGCGCCAGCAGCTTGGCCATAGCGGGAGATCTCTACGAGCAGTACTTC
>TRBJ2-6|-|12|TRBV20-1|-
CSASPGANVLTF
TGCAGTGCCTCCCCTGGGGCCAACGTCCTGACTTTC
>TRBJ2-7|-|13|TRBV7-6|TRBD2
CASSPRRGVEQYF
TGTGCCAGCAGCCCACGTCGGGGGGTTGAGCAGTACTTC
>TRBJ2-3|-|16|TRBV29-1|-
CSVGDPGGGLTGTQYF
TGCAGCGTTGGGGACCCCGGAGGGGGACTAACGGGTACGCAGTATTTT
>TRBJ1-5|few|13|TRBV10-3|-
CAISRQSNQPQHF
TGTGCCATCAGTCGACAGAGCAATCAGCCCCAGCATTTT
>TRBJ2-7|many|15|TRBV20-1|-
CSARDRGRSSYEQYF
TGCAGTGCTAGAGACAGGGGCCGGAGCTCCTACGAGCAGTACTTC
>TRBJ2-1|many|12|TRBV4-3|-
CASSQAGYEQFF
TGCGCCAGCAGCCAAGCAGGCTATGAGCAGTTCTTC
>TRBJ2-1|-|15|TRBV6-5|TRBD2
CAGSQTSGFYNEQFF
TGTGCCGGCAGTCAGACTAGCGGATTCTACAATGAGCAGTTCTTC
>TRBJ2-3|-|12|TRBV5-1|-
CASGAEGDTQYF
TGCGCCAGCGGCGCCGAGGGGGATACGCAGTATTTT
>TRBJ2-7|few|15|TRBV20-1|TRBD1
CSARDTYRGSYEQYF
TGCAGTGCTAGAGATACCTACAGGGGGAGCTACGAGCAGTACTTC
>TRBJ1-2|once|15|TRBV7-2|-
CASSSTLDTEAGYTF
TGTGCCAGCAGCTCCACCCTGGACACTGAAGCTGGCTACACCTTC
>TRBJ2-1|-|15|TRBV10-2|-
CASRVSDSSYNEQFF
TGCGCCAGCAGAGTTAGCGATAGCTCCTACAATGAGCAGTTCTTC
>TRBJ1-3|-|14|TRBV5-5|-
CASSLEVRGNTIYF
TGTGCCAGCAGCTTGGAGGTTCGGGGAAACACCATATATTTT
>TRBJ1-2|many|12|TRBV29-1|-
CSVGQTNYGYTF
TGCAGCGTCGGCCAGACTAACTATGGCTACACCTTC
>TRBJ2-2|many|12|TRBV11-2|-
CASFPGVGELFF
TGTGCCAGCTTCCCGGGAGTCGGGGAGCTGTTTTTT
>TRBJ2-2|-|13|TRBV4-2|-
CASSPSSAGELFF
TGTGCCAGCAGCCCATCGTCGGCCGGGGAGCTGTTTTTT
>TRBJ2-3|-|12|TRBV19|-
CASSPGSDTQYF
TGTGCCAGTAGCCCTGGGTCCGATACGCAGTATTTT
>TRBJ2-3|-|15|TRBV9|-
CASSVAGGRTDTQYF
TGTGCCAGCAGCGTAGCTGGAGGGCGCACAGATACGCAGTATTTT
>TRBJ2-7|many|13|TRBV4-2|-
CASSQSSWDEQYF
TGTGCCAGCAGCCAATCCTCCTGGGACGAGCAGTACTTC
>TRBJ1-1|-|15|TRBV7-2|-
CASSLDQGLNTEAFF
TGTGCCAGCAGCTTAGACCAGGGCTTGAACACTGAAGCTTTCTTC
>TRBJ2-5|-|15|TRBV7-9|-
CASSRGQDGKETQYF
TGTGCCAGCAGCCGGGGTCAGGACGGTAAAGAGACCCAGTACTTC
>TRBJ1-1|-|13|TRBV7-9|-
CASSTRGNTEAFF
TGTGCCAGCAGTACCCGGGGGAACACTGAAGCTTTCTTT
>TRBJ2-1|-|13|TRBV24-1|-
CATSESGLREQFF
TGTGCCACCAGTGAGTCGGGATTGAGAGAGCAGTTCTTC
>TRBJ2-7|-|15|TRBV4-3|TRBD2
CASSQGDRGAYEQYF
TGCGCCAGCAGCCAAGGAGATCGGGGGGCCTACGAGCAGTACTTC
>TRBJ2-7|many|14|TRBV10-1|-
CASSESPGAYEQYF
TGCGCCAGCAGTGAGTCTCCGGGGGCCTACGAGCAGTACTTC
>TRBJ1-5|-|14|TRBV9|TRBD1
CASSPGQGQRPQHF
TGTGCCAGCAGTCCGGGACAGGGTCAGAGGCCCCAGCATTTT
>TRBJ1-2|-|13|TRBV12-3/TRBV12-4|TRBD1
CASSLQDRDGYTF
TGTGCCAGCAGTTTACAGGACAGGGATGGCTACACCTTC
>TRBJ1-1|few|14|TRBV20-1|-
CSARDPGMNTEAFF
TGCAGTGCTAGAGATCCGGGAATGAACACTGAAGCTTTCTTT
>TRBJ2-2|-|14|TRBV10-1|-
CASSESVLGGELFF
TGCGCCAGCAGTGAGTCGGTCCTAGGCGGGGAGCTGTTTTTT
>TRBJ1-1|-|13|TRBV10-2|TRBD1
CASLTGGNTEAFF
TGCGCCAGCCTGACAGGGGGCAACACTGAAGCTTTCTTT
>TRBJ2-1|once|14|TRBV7-8|TRBD2
CASSFRGSHNEQFF
TGTGCCAGCAGCTTTCGCGGGAGCCACAATGAGCAGTTCTTC
>TRBJ2-2|-|15|TRBV6-1|TRBD1
CASRTGGDNTGELFF
TGTGCCAGCAGGACAGGGGGCGATAACACCGGGGAGCTGTTTTTT
>TRBJ1-6|-|15|TRBV15|-
CATSRARQNNSPLHF
TGTGCCACCAGCAGAGCCAGACAGAATAATTCACCCCTCCACTTT
>TRBJ2-5|few|14|TRBV7-2|-
CASSLGQADGTQYF
TGTGCCAGCAGCTTAGGGCAGGCGGATGGGACCCAGTACTTC
>TRBJ1-3|-|12|TRBV7-6|-
CASSLGEGAQRF
TGTGCCAGCAGCTTAGGTGAAGGAGCCCAAAGATTT
>TRBJ1-5|-|14|TRBV2|-
CASKRDPVNQPQHF
TGTGCCAGCAAGAGGGACCCGGTCAATCAGCCCCAGCATTTT
>TRBJ1-6|-|13|TRBV19|-
CASSIGLYSPLHF
TGTGCCAGTAGTATAGGGTTATATTCACCCCTCCACTTT
>TRBJ2-7|many|13|TRBV11-2|-
CASSSMDGYEQYF
TGTGCCAGCAGCTCGATGGACGGCTACGAGCAGTACTTC